The rows below give T cell receptor beta chains drawn from one sample of a study of T-cell reconstitution after alpha-beta-depleted transplantation in children. In TCRdb, the PCR reads were re-called with MiXCR into one record per CDR3 protein. In the table there are approximately 150,000 distinct CDR3 sequences, 8% to 10% of which are singletons. The sample in question was PBMCs, mostly from graft donor cells, obtained 180 days after TCRalphabeta/CD19-depleted stem cell transplant. These receptors all stem from a female patient aged 2-15 years who had a stem cell transplant for congenital amegakaryocytic thrombocytopenia, so the T cells may come from the graft donor. CDR3s include the opening cysteine and the closing phenylalanine or tryptophan. The order of the fields is clone size, D gene, J gene, V gene, CDR3 DNA, CDR3 protein. The D gene is left open where the match is weak. Rows may omit the clone size; those that give it use once, few, many or a size class.

many	-	TRBJ2-1	TRBV29-1	TGCAGCGTTGAAGACCGCTTCGGAAACAATGAGCAGTTCTTC	CSVEDRFGNNEQFF
-	TRBD2	TRBJ2-5	TRBV5-6	TGTGCCAGCAGCTTGAGGTCTAGCGGGAGTAAGACCCAGTACTTC	CASSLRSSGSKTQYF
-	TRBD2	TRBJ2-1	TRBV28	TGTGCCAGTGGACCTAGCGGGCCGTCGGATGAGCAGTTCTTC	CASGPSGPSDEQFF
few	TRBD1	TRBJ1-3	TRBV5-1	TGCGCCAGCAGCGTGGGACAGGCTAGCTCTGGAAACACCATATATTTT	CASSVGQASSGNTIYF
-	-	TRBJ2-2	TRBV3-1	TGTGCCAGCAGCCAAGAATGGGGTGCCGGGGAGCTGTTTTTT	CASSQEWGAGELFF
many	-	TRBJ1-1	TRBV5-1	TGCGCCAGCAGCTTGGGTTTGGGCGTGAACACTGAAGCTTTCTTT	CASSLGLGVNTEAFF
-	-	TRBJ1-2	TRBV20-1	TGCAGTGCTAGGGGGGGCGGGGACTATGGCTACACCTTC	CSARGGGDYGYTF
many	-	TRBJ2-7	TRBV5-1	TGCGCCAGCAGCTTGATGTCGGGGGATGGGCAGTACTTC	CASSLMSGDGQYF
many	-	TRBJ2-7	TRBV20-1	TGCAGTGCTAGAGATCCCCAGGGTCGATACGAGCAGTACTTC	CSARDPQGRYEQYF
-	-	TRBJ1-5	TRBV28	TGTGCCAGCAGTTTTGTCAATCAGCCCCAGCATTTT	CASSFVNQPQHF